This T cell receptor beta chain is from a study of cytomegalovirus exposure and HLA in healthy donors. Worth noting for this clone: The antigen remains unidentified.

PCR used 60 Vbeta primers and 13 Jbeta primers. TCRdb's copy holds only in-frame clones and misses some; the assay was immunoSEQ multiplex PCR. This table holds approximately 150,000 clones, 80% found once. Trimming took 2 bases from V and 10 from J, leaving 14 bases between them. Germline V gene lookup returns CDR1 MNHEY and CDR2 SMNVEV (reference sequence). This CDR3 has 13 amino acids. Overall study results and limits: Common viral pathogens (according to a later analysis) appeared linked to several of the most significant clusters. Specific recognition of CMV antigens was confirmed in vitro for a few chains (all CMV-associated).

V usage is TRBV27 and J usage is TRBJ1-1; D might be TRBD1 (5 bases). The origin of this receptor is a woman aged 40 to 50 in good health and CMV-seronegative. Input material: PBMCs. CDR3 amino acids: CASSLGARQGAFF. DNA of the CDR3: TGTGCCAGCAGTTTAGGGGCCCGACAAGGAGCTTTCTTT.